This entry is about one T cell receptor (beta chain). There is no known antigen for this receptor. No clone much larger than this one lies a single base away; base qualities are absent. After removal of 5 bases from V and 1 base from J, the junction retains 2 bases not matched to a gene. Including cysteine and phenylalanine, the CDR3 has 16 amino acids. Only the CDR3 region is kept as DNA, spanning 48 bases read in frame from base 1. Looking up the germline V gene yields CDR1 MGHRA and CDR2 YSYEKL. Genomic DNA was isolated from the sorted cells so that the TCRbeta CDR3 region could be sequenced. The immunoSEQ Assay was used for sequencing of TCRbeta CDR3 regions. The table comes from immuneACCESS by way of TCRdb, which keeps in-frame sequences with V and J called. Part of the clones is missing from these tables; in studies checked, under half for an unresolved V gene and the rest for unknown reasons. The sample table holds about 100,000 clones, of which approximately 90% were seen once. The ten largest clones add up to 0.15% to 0.2% of the sample.

The sample originates from a study of OX40 agonist ivuxolimab in advanced cancers. Regarding the complete study: Ivuxolimab was a fully human IgG2 agonistic monoclonal antibody targeting the costimulatory receptor OX40 (CD134). The paper describes the monotherapy dose-escalation part (N of about 50 patients) of the phase I trial of ivuxolimab. Peripheral TCRbeta sequencing aimed to test whether ivuxolimab altered TCR sequence diversity and caused clonal T-cell expansion. Partial responses were achieved by three dose-escalation patients, of whom one had hepatocellular carcinoma and two had cutaneous melanoma. Of the approximately 50 dose-escalation patients, hepatocellular carcinoma was present in roughly 19, melanoma in approximately 15, renal cell carcinoma in 9 and head and neck cancer in 9. Patients were allowed to have had prior anti-PD-1, anti-PD-L1 or anti-CTLA-4 therapy, and 30% to 40% of the dose-escalation patients had been treated with checkpoint inhibitors. In the dose-escalation cohort, about four fifths of patients were male, and the mean age was around 60 years with a range of about 20 to 80. Intravenous ivuxolimab was administered to patients every 2 weeks at six dose levels: 0.01, 0.1, 0.3, 1.5, 3 and 10 mg/kg.

Beyond this particular receptor, the publication reports: Low levels of normalized T-cell clonal expansion were also seen in some nonresponding patients. Antigen specificity was not determined for the clonally expanded peripheral T cells. After ivuxolimab, expanded clones were on average more numerous among CD8+ T cells than among CD4+ T cells. At doses of 0.1 to 3.0 mg/kg, clonal expansion of both CD4+ and CD8+ T cells in blood was seen between baseline and week 6. Partial responders in the 0.1-3.0 mg/kg groups had among the lowest normalized peripheral clonal expansion, especially among CD8+ T cells.

Patients with a history of autoimmune disease or receiving systemic immunosuppression were excluded from the trial. In every dose cohort, peripheral blood was drawn for TCR sequencing at baseline, cycle 4 day 1, and cycle 7 day 1. The samples were drawn from a first-in-human, open-label, multicenter phase I dose-escalation trial of ivuxolimab. Adults with locally advanced or metastatic melanoma, renal cell carcinoma, hepatocellular carcinoma or head and neck squamous cell carcinoma were enrolled in the trial. Before TCR sequencing, CD4+ and CD8+ T cells were separately sorted from peripheral blood.

The receptor comes from an adult with an advanced solid tumor such as melanoma, head and neck, liver or kidney cancer. This receptor chain uses TRBV4-1 and TRBJ2-5, and 15 bases in between align with TRBD2. The sample here was CD4+ or CD8+ T cells sorted from blood, taken in a trial of the OX40 agonist ivuxolimab. The CDR3 protein is CASSGLAGGRQETQYF. The bases read TGCGCCAGCAGCGGACTAGCGGGAGGGCGCCAAGAGACCCAGTACTTC.